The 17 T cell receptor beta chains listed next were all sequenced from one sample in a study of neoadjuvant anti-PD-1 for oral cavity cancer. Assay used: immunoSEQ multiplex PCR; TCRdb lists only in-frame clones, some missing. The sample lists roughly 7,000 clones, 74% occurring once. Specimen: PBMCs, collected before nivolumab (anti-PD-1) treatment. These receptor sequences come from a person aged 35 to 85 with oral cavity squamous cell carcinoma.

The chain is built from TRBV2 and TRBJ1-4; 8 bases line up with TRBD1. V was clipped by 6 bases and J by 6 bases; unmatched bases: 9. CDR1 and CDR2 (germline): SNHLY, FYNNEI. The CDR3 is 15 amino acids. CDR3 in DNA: TGTGCCAGCAGGCCCCCAACAGGGGGGTATGAAAAACTGTTTTTT. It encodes CASRPPTGGYEKLFF.

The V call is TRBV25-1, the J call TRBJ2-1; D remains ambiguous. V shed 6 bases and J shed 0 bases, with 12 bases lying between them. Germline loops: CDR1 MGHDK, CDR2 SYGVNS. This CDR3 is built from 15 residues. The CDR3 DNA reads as TGTGCCAGCAGCGGCGCAGAGGACTCCTACAATGAGCAGTTCTTC. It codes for CASSGAEDSYNEQFF.

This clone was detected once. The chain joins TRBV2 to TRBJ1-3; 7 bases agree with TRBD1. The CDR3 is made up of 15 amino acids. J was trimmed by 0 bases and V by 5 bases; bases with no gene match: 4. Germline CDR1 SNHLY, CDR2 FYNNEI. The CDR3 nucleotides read TGTGCCAGCAGTTCAGGGGGTCACTCTGGAAACACCATATATTTT. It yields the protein CASSSGGHSGNTIYF.

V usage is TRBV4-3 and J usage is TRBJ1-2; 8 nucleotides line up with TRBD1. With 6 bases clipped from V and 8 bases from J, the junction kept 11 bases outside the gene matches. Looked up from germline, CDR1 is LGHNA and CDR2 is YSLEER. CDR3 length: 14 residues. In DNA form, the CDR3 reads TGCGCCAGCAGTCCGGGACAGGCGGCGAGGGGCTACACCTTC. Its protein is CASSPGQAARGYTF.

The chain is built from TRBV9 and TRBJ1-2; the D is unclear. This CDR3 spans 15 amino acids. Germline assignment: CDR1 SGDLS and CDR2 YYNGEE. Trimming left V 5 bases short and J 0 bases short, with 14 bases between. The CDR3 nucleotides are TGTGCCAGCAGTCGGGCGGGTGCTACTAACTATGGCTACACCTTC. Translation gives CASSRAGATNYGYTF.

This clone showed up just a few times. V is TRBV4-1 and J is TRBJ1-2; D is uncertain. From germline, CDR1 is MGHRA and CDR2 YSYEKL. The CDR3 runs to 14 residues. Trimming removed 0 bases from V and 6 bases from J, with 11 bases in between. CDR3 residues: CASSQEFGRHGYTF. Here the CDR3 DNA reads TGCGCCAGCAGCCAAGAGTTCGGTCGTCATGGCTACACCTTC.

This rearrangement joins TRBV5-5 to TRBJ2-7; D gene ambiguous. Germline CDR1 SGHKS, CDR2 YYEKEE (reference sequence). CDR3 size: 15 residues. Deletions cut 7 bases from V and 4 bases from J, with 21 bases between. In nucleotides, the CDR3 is TGTGCCAGCGCCTCTCTTTCGGGTGGGCAATACGAGCAGTACTTC. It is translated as CASASLSGGQYEQYF.

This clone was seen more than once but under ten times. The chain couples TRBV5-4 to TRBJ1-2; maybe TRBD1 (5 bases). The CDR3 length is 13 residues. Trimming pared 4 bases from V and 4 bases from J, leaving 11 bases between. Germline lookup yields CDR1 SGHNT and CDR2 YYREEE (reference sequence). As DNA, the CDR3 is TGTGCCAGCAGCCACGACAGAGGCTATGGCTACACCTTC. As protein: CASSHDRGYGYTF.

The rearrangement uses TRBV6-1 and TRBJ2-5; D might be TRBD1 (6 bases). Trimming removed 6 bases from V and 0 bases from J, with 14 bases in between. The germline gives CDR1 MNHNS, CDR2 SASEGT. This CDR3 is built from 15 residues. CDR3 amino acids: CASSRTEVYQETQYF. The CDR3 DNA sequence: TGTGCCAGCAGCAGGACAGAGGTGTACCAAGAGACCCAGTACTTC.

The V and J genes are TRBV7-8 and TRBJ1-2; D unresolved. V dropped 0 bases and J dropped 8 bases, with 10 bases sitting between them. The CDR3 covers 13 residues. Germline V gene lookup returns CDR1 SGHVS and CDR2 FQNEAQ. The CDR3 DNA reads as TGTGCCAGCAGCTTAGCTGGCAGCCAGGGCTACACCTTC. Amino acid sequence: CASSLAGSQGYTF.

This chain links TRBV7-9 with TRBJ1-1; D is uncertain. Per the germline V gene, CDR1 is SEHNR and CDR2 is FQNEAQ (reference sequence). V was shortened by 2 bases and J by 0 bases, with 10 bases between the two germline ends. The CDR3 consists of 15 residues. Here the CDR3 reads CASSLSSEMNTEAFF. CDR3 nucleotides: TGTGCCAGCAGCTTATCCTCGGAGATGAACACTGAAGCTTTCTTT.

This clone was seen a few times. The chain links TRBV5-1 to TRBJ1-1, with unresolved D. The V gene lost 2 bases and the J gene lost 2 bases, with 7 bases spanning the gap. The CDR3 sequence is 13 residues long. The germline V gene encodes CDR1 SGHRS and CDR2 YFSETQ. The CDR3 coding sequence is TGCGCCAGCAGCTTAGGGTTTAACACTGAAGCTTTCTTT. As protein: CASSLGFNTEAFF.

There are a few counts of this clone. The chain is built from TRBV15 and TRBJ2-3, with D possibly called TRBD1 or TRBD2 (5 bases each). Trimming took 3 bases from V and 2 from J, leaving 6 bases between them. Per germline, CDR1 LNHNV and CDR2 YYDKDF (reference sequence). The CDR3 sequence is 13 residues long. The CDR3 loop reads CATSSGTTDTQYF. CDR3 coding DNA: TGTGCCACCAGCAGTGGGACCACAGATACGCAGTATTTT.

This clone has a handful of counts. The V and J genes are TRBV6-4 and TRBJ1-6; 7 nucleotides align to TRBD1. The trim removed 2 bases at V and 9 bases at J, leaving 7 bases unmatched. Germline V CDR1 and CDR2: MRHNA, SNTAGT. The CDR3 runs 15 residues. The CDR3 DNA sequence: TGTGCCAGCAGTGACCTGCCGGACAGGTCTTCACCCCTCCACTTT. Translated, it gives CASSDLPDRSSPLHF.

The CDR3 spells CASSITSGGANEQFF. CDR3 bases: TGTGCCAGTAGTATAACTAGCGGGGGGGCGAATGAGCAGTTCTTC. The chain employs TRBV19 and TRBJ2-1, with 13 bases lining up with TRBD2. Germline lookup yields CDR1 LNHDA and CDR2 SQIVND (reference sequence). The length of the CDR3 is 15 residues. J gave up 7 bases and V 2 bases, and 2 bases lay outside the gene matches.

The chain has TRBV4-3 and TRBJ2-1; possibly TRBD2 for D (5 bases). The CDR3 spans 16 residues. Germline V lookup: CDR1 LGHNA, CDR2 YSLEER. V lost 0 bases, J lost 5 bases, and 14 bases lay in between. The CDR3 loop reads CASSQEQRVGHNEQFF. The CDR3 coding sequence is TGCGCCAGCAGCCAAGAACAGAGGGTAGGGCACAATGAGCAGTTCTTC.

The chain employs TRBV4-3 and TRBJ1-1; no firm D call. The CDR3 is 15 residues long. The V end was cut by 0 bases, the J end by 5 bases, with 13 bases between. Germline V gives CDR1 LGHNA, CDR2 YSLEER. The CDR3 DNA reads TGCGCCAGCAGCCAAGAATATAGTGGGTGGACTGAAGCTTTCTTT. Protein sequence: CASSQEYSGWTEAFF.